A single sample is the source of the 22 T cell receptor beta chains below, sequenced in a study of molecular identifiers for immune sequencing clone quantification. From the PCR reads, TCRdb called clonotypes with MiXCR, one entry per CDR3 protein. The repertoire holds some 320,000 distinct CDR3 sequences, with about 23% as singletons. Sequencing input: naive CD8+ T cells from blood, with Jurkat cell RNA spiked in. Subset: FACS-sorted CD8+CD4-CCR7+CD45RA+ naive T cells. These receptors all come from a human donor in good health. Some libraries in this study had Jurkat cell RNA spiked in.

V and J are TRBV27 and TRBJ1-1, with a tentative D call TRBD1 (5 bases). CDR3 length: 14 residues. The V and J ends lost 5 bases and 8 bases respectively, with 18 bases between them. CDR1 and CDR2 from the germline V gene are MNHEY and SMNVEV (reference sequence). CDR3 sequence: CASSPQTEDIEAFF. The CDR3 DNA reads TGTGCCAGCAGTCCCCAGACAGAGGACATCGAAGCTTTCTTT.

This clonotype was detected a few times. The CDR3 region has the DNA TGTGCCAGTAGTATTGGCTGGGACACCAGGTATTTT. Amino acid sequence: CASSIGWDTRYF. The J gene is TRBJ2-3, the V gene TRBV19; possible D gene TRBD1, 6 bases. The CDR3 is 12 residues long. The ends were cut back, 3 bases at V and 14 bases at J, with 15 bases in the middle. CDR1 is LNHDA and CDR2 is SQIVND in the germline V gene (reference sequence). Using reference TRBV19 and TRBJ2-3 for the parts outside the CDR3, the full variable domain is DGGITQSPKYLFRKEGQNVTLSCEQNLNHDAMYWYRQDPGQGLRLIYYSQIVNDFQKGDIAEGYSVSREKKESFPLTVTSAQKNPTAFYLCASSIGWDTRYFGPGTRLTVL.

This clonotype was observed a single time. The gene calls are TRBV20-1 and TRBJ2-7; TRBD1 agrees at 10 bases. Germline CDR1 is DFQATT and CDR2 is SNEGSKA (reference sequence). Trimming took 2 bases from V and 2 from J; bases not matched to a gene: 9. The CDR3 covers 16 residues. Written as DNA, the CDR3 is TGCAGTGCTAGAATCAACCTGGGACAGGGGACCTACGAGCAGTACTTC. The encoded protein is CSARINLGQGTYEQYF.

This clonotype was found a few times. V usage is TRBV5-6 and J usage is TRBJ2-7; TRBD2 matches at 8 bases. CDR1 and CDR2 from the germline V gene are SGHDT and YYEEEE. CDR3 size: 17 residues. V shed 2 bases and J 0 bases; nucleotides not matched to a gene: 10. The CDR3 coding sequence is TGTGCCAGCAGCTTTCTCCTAGCGGGTCCGAGCTCCTACGAGCAGTACTTC. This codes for CASSFLLAGPSSYEQYF.

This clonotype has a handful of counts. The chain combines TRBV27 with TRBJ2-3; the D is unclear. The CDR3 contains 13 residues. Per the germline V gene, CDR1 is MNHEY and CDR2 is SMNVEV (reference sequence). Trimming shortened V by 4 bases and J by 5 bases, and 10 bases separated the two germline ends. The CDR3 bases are TGTGCCAGCAGTTGGAACAACGGAGATACGCAGTATTTT. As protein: CASSWNNGDTQYF.

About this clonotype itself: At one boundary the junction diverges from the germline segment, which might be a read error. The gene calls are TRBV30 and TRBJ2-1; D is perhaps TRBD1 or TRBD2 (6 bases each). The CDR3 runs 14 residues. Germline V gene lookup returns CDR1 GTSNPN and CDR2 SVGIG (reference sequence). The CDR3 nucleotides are TGTGCCTGGAGTGTACGGGGGCCCAACAATGATCAGTTCTTC. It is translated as CAWSVRGPNNDQFF.

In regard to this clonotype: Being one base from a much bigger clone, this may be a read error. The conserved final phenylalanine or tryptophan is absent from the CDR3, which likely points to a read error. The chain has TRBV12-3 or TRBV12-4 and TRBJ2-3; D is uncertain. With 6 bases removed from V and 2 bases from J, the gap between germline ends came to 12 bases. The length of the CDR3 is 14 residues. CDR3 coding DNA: TGTGCCAGCAGCCCCATACCGCCCACAGATACGCAGTATTTA. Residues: CASSPIPPTDTQYL.

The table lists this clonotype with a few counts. CDR3 sequence: CSGGTHYGYTF. CDR3 nucleotide sequence: TGCAGCGGAGGGACCCACTATGGCTACACCTTC. This chain connects TRBV29-1 to TRBJ1-2; D is perhaps TRBD1 (5 bases). There are 11 residues in the CDR3. Trimming took off 7 bases at V and 3 bases at J, with 9 bases between the two ends. Looked up from germline, CDR1 is SQVTM and CDR2 is ANQGSEA.

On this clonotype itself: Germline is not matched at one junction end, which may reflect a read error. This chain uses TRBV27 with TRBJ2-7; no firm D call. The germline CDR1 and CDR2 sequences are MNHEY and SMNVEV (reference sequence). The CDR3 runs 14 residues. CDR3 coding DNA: TGTGCCAGCAGTCCCCGGGTGACCTCCTACGAGCTGTACTTC. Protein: CASSPRVTSYELYF.

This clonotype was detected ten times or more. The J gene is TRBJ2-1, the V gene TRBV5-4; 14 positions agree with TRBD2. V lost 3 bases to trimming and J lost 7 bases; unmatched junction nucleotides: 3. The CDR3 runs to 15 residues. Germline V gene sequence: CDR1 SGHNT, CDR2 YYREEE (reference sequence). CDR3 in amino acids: CASSWGTSGGNEQFF. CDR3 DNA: TGTGCCAGCAGCTGGGGGACTAGCGGGGGTAATGAGCAGTTCTTC.

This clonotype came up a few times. The CDR3 loop reads CASSLIGQGFYEQFF. CDR3 coding DNA: TGTGCCAGCAGTTTAATTGGACAGGGGTTCTATGAGCAGTTCTTC. V is TRBV27 and J is TRBJ2-1; the match to TRBD1 covers 9 bases. Trimming removed 2 bases from V and 8 bases from J; junction bases left unmatched: 7. Per germline, CDR1 MNHEY and CDR2 SMNVEV (reference sequence). The CDR3 covers 15 residues.

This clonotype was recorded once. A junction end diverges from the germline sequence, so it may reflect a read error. CDR3 region: CSAYSTENTGEPFF. The CDR3 coding sequence is TGCAGTGCCTACAGTACAGAGAACACCGGGGAGCCGTTCTTT. V and J are TRBV20-1 and TRBJ2-2, with a tentative D call TRBD2 (5 bases). The CDR3 extends over 14 amino acids. The germline CDR1 and CDR2 sequences are DFQATT and SNEGSKA (reference sequence).

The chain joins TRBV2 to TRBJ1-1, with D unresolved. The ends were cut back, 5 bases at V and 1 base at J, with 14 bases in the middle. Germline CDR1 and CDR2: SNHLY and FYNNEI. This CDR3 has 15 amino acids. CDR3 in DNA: TGTGCCAGCAGTCCCCTTAGGAAATGGAACACTGAAGCTTTCTTT. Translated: CASSPLRKWNTEAFF.

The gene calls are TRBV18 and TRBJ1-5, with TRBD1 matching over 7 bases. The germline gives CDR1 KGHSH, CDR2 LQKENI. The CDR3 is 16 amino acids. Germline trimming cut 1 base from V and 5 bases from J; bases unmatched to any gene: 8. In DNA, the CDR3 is TGTGCCAGCTCACCACTTCAGACAGGGAAGTATCAGCCCCAGCATTTT. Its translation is CASSPLQTGKYQPQHF.

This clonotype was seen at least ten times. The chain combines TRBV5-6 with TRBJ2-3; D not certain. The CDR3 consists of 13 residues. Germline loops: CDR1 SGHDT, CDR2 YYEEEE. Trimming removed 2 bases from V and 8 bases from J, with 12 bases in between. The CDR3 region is CASSFGYPSTQYF. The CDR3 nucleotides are TGTGCCAGCAGCTTTGGTTATCCGAGTACGCAGTATTTT.

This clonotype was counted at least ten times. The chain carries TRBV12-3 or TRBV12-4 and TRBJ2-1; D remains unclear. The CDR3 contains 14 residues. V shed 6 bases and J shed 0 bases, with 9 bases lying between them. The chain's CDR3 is CASRDDSSYNEQFF. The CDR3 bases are TGTGCCAGCAGAGATGACTCCTCCTACAATGAGCAGTTCTTC.

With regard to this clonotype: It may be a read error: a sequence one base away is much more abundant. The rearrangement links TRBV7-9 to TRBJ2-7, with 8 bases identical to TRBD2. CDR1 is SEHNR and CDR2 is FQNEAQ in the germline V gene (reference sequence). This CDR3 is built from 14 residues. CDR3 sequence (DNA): TGTGCCTGCAGCCCGCGACTAGCGCCCTACGAGCAGTACTTC. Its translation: CACSPRLAPYEQYF.

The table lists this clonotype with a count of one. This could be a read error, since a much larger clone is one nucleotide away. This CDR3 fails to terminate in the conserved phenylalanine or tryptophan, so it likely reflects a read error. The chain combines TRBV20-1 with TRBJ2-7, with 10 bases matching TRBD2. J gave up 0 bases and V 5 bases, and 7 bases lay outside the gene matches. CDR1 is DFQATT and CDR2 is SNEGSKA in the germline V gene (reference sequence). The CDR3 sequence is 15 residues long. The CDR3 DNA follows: TGCAGTGCTCACGAGACTAGCGGGTACTCCTACGAGCAGTACTCC. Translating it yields CSAHETSGYSYEQYS.

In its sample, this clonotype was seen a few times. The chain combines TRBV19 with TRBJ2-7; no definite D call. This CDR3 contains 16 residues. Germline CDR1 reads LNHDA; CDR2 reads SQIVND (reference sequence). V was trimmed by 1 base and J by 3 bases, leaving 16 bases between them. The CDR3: CASSIVGGVPFYEQYF. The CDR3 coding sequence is TGTGCCAGTAGTATAGTTGGCGGAGTCCCATTCTACGAGCAGTACTTC.

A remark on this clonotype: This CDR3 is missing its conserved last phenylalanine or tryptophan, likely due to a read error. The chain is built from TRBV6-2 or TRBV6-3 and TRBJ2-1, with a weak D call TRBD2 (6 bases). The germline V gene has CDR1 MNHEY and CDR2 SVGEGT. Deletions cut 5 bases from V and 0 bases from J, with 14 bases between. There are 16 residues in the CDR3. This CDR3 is CASSARDFSSYNEQFL. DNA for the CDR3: TGTGCCAGCAGTGCCCGGGACTTTAGCTCCTACAATGAGCAGTTCTTA.

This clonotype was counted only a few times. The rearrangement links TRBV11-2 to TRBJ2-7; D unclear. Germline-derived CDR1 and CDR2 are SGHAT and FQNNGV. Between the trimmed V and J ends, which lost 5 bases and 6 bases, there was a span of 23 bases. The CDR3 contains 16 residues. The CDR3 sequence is CASSDPRVLIRAEQYF. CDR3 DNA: TGTGCCAGCAGCGACCCCCGGGTCCTTATACGTGCCGAGCAGTACTTC.

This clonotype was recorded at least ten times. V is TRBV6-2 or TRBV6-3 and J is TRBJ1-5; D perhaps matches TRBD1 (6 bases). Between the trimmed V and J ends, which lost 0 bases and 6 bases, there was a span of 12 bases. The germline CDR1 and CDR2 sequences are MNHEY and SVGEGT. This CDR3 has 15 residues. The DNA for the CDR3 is TGTGCCAGCAGTTACTCGAGGGGGTACGGTCAGCCCCAGCATTTT. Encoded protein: CASSYSRGYGQPQHF.